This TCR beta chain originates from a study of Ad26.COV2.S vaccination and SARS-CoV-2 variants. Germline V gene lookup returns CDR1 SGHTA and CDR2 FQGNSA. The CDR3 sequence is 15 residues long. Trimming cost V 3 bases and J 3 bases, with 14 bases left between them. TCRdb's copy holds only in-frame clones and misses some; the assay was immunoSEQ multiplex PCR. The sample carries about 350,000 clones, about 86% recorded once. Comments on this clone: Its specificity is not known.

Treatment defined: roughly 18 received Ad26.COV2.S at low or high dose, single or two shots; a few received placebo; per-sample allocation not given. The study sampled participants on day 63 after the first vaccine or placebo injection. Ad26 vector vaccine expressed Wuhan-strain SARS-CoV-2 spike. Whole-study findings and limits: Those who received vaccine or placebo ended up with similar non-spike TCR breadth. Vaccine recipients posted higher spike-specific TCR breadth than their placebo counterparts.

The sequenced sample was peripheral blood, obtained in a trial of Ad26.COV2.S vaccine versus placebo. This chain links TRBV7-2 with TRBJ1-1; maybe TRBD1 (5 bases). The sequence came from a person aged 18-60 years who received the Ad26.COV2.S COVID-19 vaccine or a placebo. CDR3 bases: TGTGCCAGCAGCTTGGGGACCTTAGCGGACACTGAAGCTTTCTTT. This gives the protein CASSLGTLADTEAFF.